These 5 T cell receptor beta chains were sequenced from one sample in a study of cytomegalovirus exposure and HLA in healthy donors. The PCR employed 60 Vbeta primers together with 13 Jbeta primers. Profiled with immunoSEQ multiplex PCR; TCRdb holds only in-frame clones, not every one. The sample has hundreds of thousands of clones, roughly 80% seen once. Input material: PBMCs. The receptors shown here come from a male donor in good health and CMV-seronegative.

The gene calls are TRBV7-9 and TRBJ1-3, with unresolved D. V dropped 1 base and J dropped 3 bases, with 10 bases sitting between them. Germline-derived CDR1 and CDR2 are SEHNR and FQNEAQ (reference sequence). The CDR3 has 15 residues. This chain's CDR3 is CASSLESGNGNTIYF. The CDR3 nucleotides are TGTGCCAGCAGCTTAGAGTCCGGGAATGGAAACACCATATATTTT.

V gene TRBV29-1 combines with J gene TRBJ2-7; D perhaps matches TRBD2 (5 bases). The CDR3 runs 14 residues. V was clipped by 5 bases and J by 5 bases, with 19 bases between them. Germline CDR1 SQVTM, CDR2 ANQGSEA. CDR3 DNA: TGCAGCGTTCAATTAGTCGCGGGTGGCCACGAGCAGTACTTC. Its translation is CSVQLVAGGHEQYF.

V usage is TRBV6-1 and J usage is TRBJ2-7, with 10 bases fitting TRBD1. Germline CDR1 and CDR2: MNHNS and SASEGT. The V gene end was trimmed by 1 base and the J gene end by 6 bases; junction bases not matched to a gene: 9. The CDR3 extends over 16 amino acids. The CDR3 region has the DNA TGTGCCAGCAGTGAAGAGGACATGACAGGGGGCTCCGAGCAGTACTTC. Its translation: CASSEEDMTGGSEQYF.

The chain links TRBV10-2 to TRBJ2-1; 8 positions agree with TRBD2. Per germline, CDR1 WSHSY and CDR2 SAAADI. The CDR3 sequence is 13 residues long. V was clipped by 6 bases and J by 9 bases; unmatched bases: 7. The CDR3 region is CASRATSVGEQFF. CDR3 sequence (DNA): TGCGCCAGCAGGGCGACTAGCGTCGGTGAGCAGTTCTTC.

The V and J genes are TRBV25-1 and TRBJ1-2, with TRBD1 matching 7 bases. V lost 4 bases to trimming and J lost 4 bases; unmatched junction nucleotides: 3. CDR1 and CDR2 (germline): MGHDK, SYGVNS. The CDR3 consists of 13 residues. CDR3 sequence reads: CASSVRDSYGYTF. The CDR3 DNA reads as TGTGCCAGCAGTGTCCGGGACAGCTATGGCTACACCTTC.